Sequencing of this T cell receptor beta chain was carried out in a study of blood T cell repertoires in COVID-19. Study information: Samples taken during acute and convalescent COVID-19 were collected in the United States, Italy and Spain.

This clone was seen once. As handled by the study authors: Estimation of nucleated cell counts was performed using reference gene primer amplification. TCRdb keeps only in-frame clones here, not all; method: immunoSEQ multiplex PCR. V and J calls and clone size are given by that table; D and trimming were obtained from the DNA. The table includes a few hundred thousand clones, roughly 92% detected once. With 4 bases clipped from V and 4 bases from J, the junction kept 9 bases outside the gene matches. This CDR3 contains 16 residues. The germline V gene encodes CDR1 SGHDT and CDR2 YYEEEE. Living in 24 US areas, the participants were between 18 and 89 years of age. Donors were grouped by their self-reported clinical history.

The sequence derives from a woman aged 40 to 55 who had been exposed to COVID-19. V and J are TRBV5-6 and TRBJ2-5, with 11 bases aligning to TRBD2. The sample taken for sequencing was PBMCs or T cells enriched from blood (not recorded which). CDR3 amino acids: CASSSYSGRGRETQYF. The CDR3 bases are TGTGCCAGCAGCAGCTATAGCGGGAGGGGCAGAGAGACCCAGTACTTC.